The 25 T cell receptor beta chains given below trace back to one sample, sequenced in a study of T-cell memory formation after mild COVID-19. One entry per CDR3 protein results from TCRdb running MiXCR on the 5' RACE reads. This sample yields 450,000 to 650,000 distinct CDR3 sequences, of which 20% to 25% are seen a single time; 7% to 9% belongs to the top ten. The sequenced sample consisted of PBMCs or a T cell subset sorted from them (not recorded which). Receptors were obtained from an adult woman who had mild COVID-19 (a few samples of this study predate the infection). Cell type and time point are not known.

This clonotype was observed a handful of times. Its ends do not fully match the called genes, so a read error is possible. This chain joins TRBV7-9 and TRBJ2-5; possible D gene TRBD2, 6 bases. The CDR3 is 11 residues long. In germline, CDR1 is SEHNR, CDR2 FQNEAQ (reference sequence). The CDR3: CASSGDFRCTF. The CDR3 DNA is TGTGCCAGCAGTGGGGACTTCCGCTGCACCTTC.

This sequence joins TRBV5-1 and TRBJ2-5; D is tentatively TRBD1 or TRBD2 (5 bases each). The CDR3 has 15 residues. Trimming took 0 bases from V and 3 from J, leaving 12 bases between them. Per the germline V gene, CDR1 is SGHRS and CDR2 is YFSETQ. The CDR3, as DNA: TGCGCCAGCAGCTTGGGAGGGGACGGAGAAGAGACCCAGTACTTC. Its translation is CASSLGGDGEETQYF.

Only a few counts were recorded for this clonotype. The CDR3 DNA follows: TGTGCCAGCAGCGACCGGGACAGGGGCGATACGCAGTATTTT. It yields the protein CASSDRDRGDTQYF. The chain combines TRBV7-9 with TRBJ2-3, with 10 bases lining up with TRBD1. With V trimmed by 5 bases and J by 6 bases, 5 bases remained unmatched. CDR1 and CDR2 from the germline V gene are SEHNR and FQNEAQ (reference sequence). There are 14 residues in the CDR3.

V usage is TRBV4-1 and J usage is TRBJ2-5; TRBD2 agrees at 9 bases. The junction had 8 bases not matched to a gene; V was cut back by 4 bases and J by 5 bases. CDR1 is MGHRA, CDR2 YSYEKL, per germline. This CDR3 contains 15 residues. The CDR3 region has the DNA TGCGCCAGCAGCCCCCTTTTTGCGGGGGGGGAGACCCAGTACTTC. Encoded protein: CASSPLFAGGETQYF.

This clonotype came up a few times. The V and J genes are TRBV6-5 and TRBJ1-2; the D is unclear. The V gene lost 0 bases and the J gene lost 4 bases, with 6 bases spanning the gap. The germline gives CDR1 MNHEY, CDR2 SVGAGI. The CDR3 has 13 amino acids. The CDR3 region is CASSYSGIYGYTF. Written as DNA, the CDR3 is TGTGCCAGCAGTTACTCTGGGATCTATGGCTACACCTTC.

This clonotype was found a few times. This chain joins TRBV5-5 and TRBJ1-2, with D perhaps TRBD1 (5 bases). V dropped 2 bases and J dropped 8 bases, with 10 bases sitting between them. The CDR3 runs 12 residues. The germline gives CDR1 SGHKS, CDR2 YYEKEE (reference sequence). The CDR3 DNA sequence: TGTGCCAGCAGCTTACCAGGGCACGGCTACACCTTC. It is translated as CASSLPGHGYTF.

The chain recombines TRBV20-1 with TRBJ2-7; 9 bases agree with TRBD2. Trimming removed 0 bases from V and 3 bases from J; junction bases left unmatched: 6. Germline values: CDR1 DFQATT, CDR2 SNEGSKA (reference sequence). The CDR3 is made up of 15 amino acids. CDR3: CSARDRRLAVYEQYF. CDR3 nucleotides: TGCAGTGCTAGAGATCGAAGACTAGCGGTCTACGAGCAGTACTTC.

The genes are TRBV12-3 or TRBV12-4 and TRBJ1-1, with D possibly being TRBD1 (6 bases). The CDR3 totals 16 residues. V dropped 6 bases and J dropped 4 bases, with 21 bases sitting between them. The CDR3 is CASSLGGGIESTEAFF. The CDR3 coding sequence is TGTGCCAGCAGCCTGGGGGGGGGCATAGAGAGCACTGAAGCTTTCTTT.

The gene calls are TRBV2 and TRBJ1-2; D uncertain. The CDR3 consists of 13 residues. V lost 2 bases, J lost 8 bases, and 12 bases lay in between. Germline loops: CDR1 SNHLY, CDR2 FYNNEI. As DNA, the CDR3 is TGTGCCAGCAGTGAAAAGGGAATTGGCGGCTACACCTTC. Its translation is CASSEKGIGGYTF.

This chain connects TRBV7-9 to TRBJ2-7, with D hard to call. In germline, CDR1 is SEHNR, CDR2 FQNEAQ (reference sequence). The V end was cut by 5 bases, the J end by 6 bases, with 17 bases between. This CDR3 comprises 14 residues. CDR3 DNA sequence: TGTGCCAGCAGCCCCGGGCAGGTGCTGGGCGAGCAGTACTTC. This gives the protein CASSPGQVLGEQYF.

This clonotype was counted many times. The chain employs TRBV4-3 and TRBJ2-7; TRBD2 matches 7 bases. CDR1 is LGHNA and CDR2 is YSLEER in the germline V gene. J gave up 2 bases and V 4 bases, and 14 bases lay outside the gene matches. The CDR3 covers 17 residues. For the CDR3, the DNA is TGCGCCAGCAGCCCGTCGGGTCTAGCGGACGGAACCTACGAGCAGTACTTC. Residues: CASSPSGLADGTYEQYF.

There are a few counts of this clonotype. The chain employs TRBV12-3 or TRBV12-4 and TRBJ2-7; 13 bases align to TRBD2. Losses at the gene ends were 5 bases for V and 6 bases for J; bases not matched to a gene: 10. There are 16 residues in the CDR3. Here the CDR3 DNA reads TGTGCCAGCAGTCAACAACGGACTAGCGGGAGTCGCGAGCAGTACTTC. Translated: CASSQQRTSGSREQYF.

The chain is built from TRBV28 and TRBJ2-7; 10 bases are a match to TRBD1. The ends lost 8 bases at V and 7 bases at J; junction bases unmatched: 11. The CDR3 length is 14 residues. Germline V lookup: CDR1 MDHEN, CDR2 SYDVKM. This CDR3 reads CASLGGQGLREQYF. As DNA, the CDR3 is TGTGCCAGCTTAGGGGGACAGGGGTTGAGGGAGCAGTACTTC.

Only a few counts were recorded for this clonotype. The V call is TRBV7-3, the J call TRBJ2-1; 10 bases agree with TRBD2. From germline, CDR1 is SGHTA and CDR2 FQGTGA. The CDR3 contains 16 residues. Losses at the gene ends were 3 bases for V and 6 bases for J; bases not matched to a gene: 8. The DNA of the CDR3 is TGTGCCAGCAGCTTGGCTAGCGGGAGAGAGGCCAATGAGCAGTTCTTC. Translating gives CASSLASGREANEQFF.

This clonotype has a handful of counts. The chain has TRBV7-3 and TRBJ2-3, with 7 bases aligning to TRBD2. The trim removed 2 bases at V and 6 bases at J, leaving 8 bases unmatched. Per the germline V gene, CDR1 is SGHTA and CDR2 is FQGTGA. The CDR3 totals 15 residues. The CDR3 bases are TGTGCCAGCAGCTTAGGTGGGAGGGCCTTGGATACGCAGTATTTT. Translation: CASSLGGRALDTQYF.

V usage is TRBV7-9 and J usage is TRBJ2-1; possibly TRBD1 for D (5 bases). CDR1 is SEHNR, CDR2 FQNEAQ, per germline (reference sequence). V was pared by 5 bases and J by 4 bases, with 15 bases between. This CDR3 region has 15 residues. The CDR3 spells CASSAQLGLYNEQFF. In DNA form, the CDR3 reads TGTGCCAGCAGCGCTCAGCTGGGGCTGTACAATGAGCAGTTCTTC.

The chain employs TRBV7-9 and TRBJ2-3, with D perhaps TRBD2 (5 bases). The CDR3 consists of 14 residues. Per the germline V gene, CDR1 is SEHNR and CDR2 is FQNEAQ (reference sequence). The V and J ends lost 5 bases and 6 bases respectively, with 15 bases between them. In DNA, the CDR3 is TGTGCCAGCAGCCGACCGGCGGGTCGGGATACGCAGTATTTT. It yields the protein CASSRPAGRDTQYF.

CDR3 nucleotides: TGTGCCAGCAGACCCACCGGGACGGCAAGGCGGACCCAGTACTTC. This sequence encodes CASRPTGTARRTQYF. V gene TRBV11-2 combines with J gene TRBJ2-5, with D tentatively TRBD1 or TRBD2 (5 bases each). Trimming took off 6 bases at V and 7 bases at J, with 21 bases between the two ends. Looked up from germline, CDR1 is SGHAT and CDR2 is FQNNGV. The CDR3 loop spans 15 amino acids.

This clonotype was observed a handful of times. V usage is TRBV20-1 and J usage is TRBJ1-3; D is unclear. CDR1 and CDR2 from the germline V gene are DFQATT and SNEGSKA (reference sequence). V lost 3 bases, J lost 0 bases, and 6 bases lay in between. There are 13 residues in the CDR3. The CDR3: CSARDPSGNTIYF. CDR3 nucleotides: TGCAGTGCTAGGGACCCCTCTGGAAACACCATATATTTT.

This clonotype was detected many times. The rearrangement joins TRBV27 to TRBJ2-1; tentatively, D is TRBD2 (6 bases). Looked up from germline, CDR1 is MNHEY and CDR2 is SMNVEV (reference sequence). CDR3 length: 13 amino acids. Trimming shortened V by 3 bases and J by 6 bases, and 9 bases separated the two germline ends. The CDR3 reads CASSLRGVNEQFF. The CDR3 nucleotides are TGTGCCAGCAGTTTGCGCGGGGTCAATGAGCAGTTCTTC.

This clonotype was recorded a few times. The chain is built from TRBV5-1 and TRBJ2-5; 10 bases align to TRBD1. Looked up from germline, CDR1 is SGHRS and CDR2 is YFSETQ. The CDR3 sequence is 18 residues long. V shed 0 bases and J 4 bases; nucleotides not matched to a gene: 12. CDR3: CASSLGNSGQGVTETQYF. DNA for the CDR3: TGCGCCAGCAGCTTGGGTAATTCAGGACAGGGGGTGACAGAGACCCAGTACTTC.

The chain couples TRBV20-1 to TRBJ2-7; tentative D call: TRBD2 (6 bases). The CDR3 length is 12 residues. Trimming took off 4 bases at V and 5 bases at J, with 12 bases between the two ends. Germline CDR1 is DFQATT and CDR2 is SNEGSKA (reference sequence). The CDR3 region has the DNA TGCAGTGCTATCGATGGAGGGAACGAGCAGTACTTC. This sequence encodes CSAIDGGNEQYF.

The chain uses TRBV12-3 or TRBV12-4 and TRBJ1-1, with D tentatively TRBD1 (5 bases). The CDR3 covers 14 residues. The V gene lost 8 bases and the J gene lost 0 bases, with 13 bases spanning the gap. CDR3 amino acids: CASETRQLNTEAFF. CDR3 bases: TGTGCCAGCGAAACTCGACAGCTGAACACTGAAGCTTTCTTT.

This CDR3 is CASSPSAGVLYEQYF. The CDR3 region has the DNA TGCGCCAGCAGCCCCTCGGCGGGGGTTCTCTACGAGCAGTACTTC. The chain combines TRBV4-3 with TRBJ2-7, with 7 bases fitting TRBD2. Germline assignment: CDR1 LGHNA and CDR2 YSLEER. V shed 4 bases, J shed 3 bases, and the junction held 9 bases outside the gene matches. CDR3 size: 15 residues.

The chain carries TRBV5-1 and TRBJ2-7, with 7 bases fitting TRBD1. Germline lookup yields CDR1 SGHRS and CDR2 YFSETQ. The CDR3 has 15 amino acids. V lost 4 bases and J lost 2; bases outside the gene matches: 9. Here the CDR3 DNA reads TGCGCCAGCAGCAAGACCGGGACAGAGACCTACGAGCAGTACTTC. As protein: CASSKTGTETYEQYF.